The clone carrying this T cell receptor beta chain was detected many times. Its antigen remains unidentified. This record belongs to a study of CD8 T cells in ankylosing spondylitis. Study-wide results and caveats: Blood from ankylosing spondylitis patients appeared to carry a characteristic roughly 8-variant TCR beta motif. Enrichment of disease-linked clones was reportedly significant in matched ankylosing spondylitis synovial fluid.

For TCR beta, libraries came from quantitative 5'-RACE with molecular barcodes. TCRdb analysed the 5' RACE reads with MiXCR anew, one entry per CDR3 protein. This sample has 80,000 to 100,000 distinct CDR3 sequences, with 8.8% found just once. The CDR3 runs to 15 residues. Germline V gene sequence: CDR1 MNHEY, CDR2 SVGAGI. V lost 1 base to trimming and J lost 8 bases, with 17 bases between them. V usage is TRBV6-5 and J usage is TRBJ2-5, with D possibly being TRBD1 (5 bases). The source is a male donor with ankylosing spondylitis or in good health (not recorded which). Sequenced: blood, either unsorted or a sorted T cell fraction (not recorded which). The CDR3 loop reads CASSYYHRNGETQYF. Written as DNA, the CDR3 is TGTGCCAGCAGTTACTACCACAGGAATGGGGAAACCCAGTACTTC.